The sequence of this TCR beta chain was determined in a study of T cell responses to AZD1222 COVID-19 vaccine. For the study at large: Pooled samples include second doses given at about 4 or 12 weeks. Regarding the study as a whole: Sampling captured repertoires only after the peak T cell response. Epitopes outside B.1.351 and B.1.1.7 mutated regions reportedly drew nearly half of spike TCRs. Vaccination with two AZD1222 doses was followed by a rise in Spike-specific TCR breadth and depth.

The repertoire was sequenced with immunoSEQ multiplex PCR; TCRdb's copy has only in-frame clones and lacks some. The repertoire holds approximately 110,000 clones, around 87% seen once, with 0.95% to 1.5% in the top ten. The CDR3 runs 13 residues. V was trimmed by 2 bases and J by 12 bases, leaving 15 bases between them. Germline V gene sequence: CDR1 SGHRS, CDR2 YFSETQ. Note on this clone: As yet, its antigen is unknown.

The input for sequencing was peripheral blood, taken on day 0 of AZD1222 vaccination. V usage is TRBV5-1 and J usage is TRBJ2-1; possible D gene TRBD2, 6 bases. This clonotype originated in an adult in good health. The CDR3 region has the DNA TGCGCCAGCAGCTTAGAAGGGTCGGGGGTGCAGTTCTTC. Protein: CASSLEGSGVQFF.